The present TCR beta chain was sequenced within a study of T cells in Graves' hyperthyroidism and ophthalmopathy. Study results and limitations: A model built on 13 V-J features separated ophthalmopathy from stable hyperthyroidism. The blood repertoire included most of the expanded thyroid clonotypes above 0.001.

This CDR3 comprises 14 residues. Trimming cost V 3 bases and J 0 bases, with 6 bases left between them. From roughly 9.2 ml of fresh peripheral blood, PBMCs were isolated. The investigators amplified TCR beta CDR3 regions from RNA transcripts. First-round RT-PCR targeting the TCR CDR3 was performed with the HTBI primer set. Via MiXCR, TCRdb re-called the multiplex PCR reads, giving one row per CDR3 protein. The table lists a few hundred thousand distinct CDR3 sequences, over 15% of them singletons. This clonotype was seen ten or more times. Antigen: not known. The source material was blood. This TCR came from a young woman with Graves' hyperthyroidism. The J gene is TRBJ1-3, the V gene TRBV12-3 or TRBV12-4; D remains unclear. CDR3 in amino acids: CASSFALSGNTIYF. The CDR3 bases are TGTGCCAGCAGTTTCGCTCTCTCTGGAAACACCATATATTTT.